Described below is a single T cell receptor beta chain sequence and its context. Its antigen is undetermined. The treatment: oral pan-JAK inhibitor, 5-10 mg twice daily. This entry is derived from a study of CD8+ T cells in alopecia areata. Turning to the study itself: Severity scores in treated patients reflected the percentage of scalp affected.

Findings and caveats of the study: Links between baseline CD8+ expansion and response need larger treated cohorts. Expanded CD8+ clones among the top 100, and scalp clonality, were significantly decreased by tofacitinib. Clarity of TCR sharing across patients fell short of that in mice, possibly HLA-related.

With 4 bases removed from V and 4 bases from J, the gap between germline ends came to 14 bases. CDR1 and CDR2 (germline): SEHNR, FQNEAQ (reference sequence). The CDR3 runs 16 residues. cDNA prepared by RNA extraction and subsequent reverse transcription served as the template for sequencing. The repertoire was sequenced with immunoSEQ multiplex PCR; TCRdb's copy has only in-frame clones and lacks some. The table lists some 210,000 clones, roughly three fifths of them singletons. The input for sequencing was CD4+ T cells sorted from blood, taken at week 44, from a patient treated with tofacitinib. The chain employs TRBV7-9 and TRBJ2-6; possibly TRBD1 for D (6 bases). The TCR comes from a human donor with alopecia areata. The CDR3 protein is CASSSQGTAGANVLTF. In nucleotides, the CDR3 is TGTGCCAGCAGCTCACAGGGTACTGCGGGGGCCAACGTCCTGACTTTC.